A selection of T cell receptor beta chains follows, all from one sample in a study of blood T cell repertoires in COVID-19. Assay: immunoSEQ multiplex PCR; the TCRdb copy retains only in-frame clones and omits some. Here the sample spans approximately 230,000 clones, nearly 90% being singletons. Sequencing was performed on peripheral blood. These receptors came from a man in his late teens or twenties with active or convalescent COVID-19. CDR3s include the opening cysteine and the closing phenylalanine or tryptophan. The D gene is left open where the match is weak. For some rows the clone size is stated as once, few or many, or as a class when expanded; others skip it.

v_call	clone_size	j_call	d_call	cdr3_nt	cdr3_aa
TRBV9	once	TRBJ1-2	-	TGTGCCAGCAGCGAGATAACAGGGCTCTATGGCTACACCTTC	CASSEITGLYGYTF
TRBV29-1	-	TRBJ1-1	-	TGCAGCGTTGAGTCACGCAGGGGCCTAGGCCCTGAAGCTTTCTTT	CSVESRRGLGPEAFF
TRBV7-6	-	TRBJ2-1	-	TGTGCCAGCAGCTTAGCGGTTAGGAGAGAGCAGTTCTTC	CASSLAVRREQFF
TRBV24-1	-	TRBJ2-2	TRBD2	TGTGCCACCAGTCCGGGGGGGCAAACGAACACCGGGGAGCTGTTTTTT	CATSPGGQTNTGELFF
TRBV13	once	TRBJ1-2	-	TGTGCCAGCAGCTTAGAACGGAACTATGGCTACACCTTC	CASSLERNYGYTF
TRBV24-1	-	TRBJ2-7	-	TGTGCCACCAGTGATCAGTCGGGCGGGGTTTATGGCGAGCAGTACTTC	CATSDQSGGVYGEQYF
TRBV7-3	once	TRBJ2-3	-	TGTGCCAGCAGCTTATGGGGCCCCACAGATACGCAGTATTTT	CASSLWGPTDTQYF
TRBV19	-	TRBJ2-2	-	TGTGCCAGTAGTTCCCACCTGAGGGGGGAGCTGTTTTTT	CASSSHLRGELFF
TRBV2	-	TRBJ2-7	-	TGTGCCAGCAGCCCAGGGGTCGACGAGCAGTACTTC	CASSPGVDEQYF
TRBV28	-	TRBJ1-5	TRBD1	TGTGCCAGCGGGGGAACCGGGACAGGGAATCAGCCCCAGCATTTT	CASGGTGTGNQPQHF
TRBV28	-	TRBJ2-3	TRBD2	TGTGCCAGCAGTACGAACTCAGCGGGGAGAGGGGATACGCAGTATTTT	CASSTNSAGRGDTQYF
TRBV7-9	-	TRBJ2-5	TRBD1	TGTGCCAGCAGCTTTAACACAGGGGCAGAGACCCAGTACTTC	CASSFNTGAETQYF
TRBV7-2	-	TRBJ1-2	-	TGTGCCAGCAGCATACAGGGTTCTGGCTACACCTTC	CASSIQGSGYTF
TRBV4-2	-	TRBJ1-6	TRBD1	TGTGCCAGCAGCCAAGTACGTGGAGGGGCAGGGGGCAATTCACCCCTCCACTTT	CASSQVRGGAGGNSPLHF
TRBV29-1	-	TRBJ2-1	-	TGCAGCGCCCGACACGATGTTTACAATGAGCAGTTCTTC	CSARHDVYNEQFF
TRBV15	-	TRBJ2-2	TRBD2	TGTGCCACCAGCAGAGATCGTACGGCTAGCGGGCCGGGGGAGCTGTTTTTT	CATSRDRTASGPGELFF
TRBV4-3	-	TRBJ1-1	-	TGCGCCAGCAGCTTTTCGGGGGTTTTAGGCACTGAAGCTTTCTTT	CASSFSGVLGTEAFF